This TCR beta chain is drawn from a study of cytomegalovirus exposure and HLA in healthy donors. The PCR employed 60 Vbeta primers together with 13 Jbeta primers. Assay used: immunoSEQ multiplex PCR; TCRdb lists only in-frame clones, some missing. Among 85,000 to 120,000 clones, approximately 82% were seen once, and the ten largest hold 2.5%. This clone was seen a handful of times. The junction had 5 bases not matched to a gene; V was cut back by 6 bases and J by 6 bases. CDR3 size: 15 residues. Germline lookup yields CDR1 MRHNA and CDR2 SNTAGT. J is TRBJ2-1 and V is TRBV6-4; 13 bases are shared with TRBD2. Input material: PBMCs. The TCR originated in a man aged 40-50 years in good health and CMV-seronegative. DNA of the CDR3: TGTGCCAGCAGCTCCACTAGCGGGGGGGCCAATGAGCAGTTCTTC. This sequence encodes CASSSTSGGANEQFF.